This TCR beta chain stems from a study of T cell repertoires in cytomegalovirus infection. TCRdb passed the reads through MiXCR, listing each CDR3 protein once. Of about 60,000 distinct CDR3 sequences in the sample, 33% were seen once. About this clonotype: Its specificity is not known.

Germline lookup yields CDR1 SGHRS and CDR2 YFSETQ. Between the trimmed V and J ends, which lost 3 bases and 0 bases, there was a span of 13 bases. The CDR3 is 16 residues long. This TCR was sampled from a human donor in good health (CMV status not recorded). Some clones in this sample may be carry-over from other donors' samples. V and J are TRBV5-1 and TRBJ2-1; TRBD2 is a possible D gene (6 bases). The sequenced material came from PBMCs, sequenced either directly or after in vitro stimulation (not recorded which). DNA of the CDR3: TGCGCCAGCAGCTGGGGGGACGGCAGCTCCTACAATGAGCAGTTCTTC. Protein: CASSWGDGSSYNEQFF.